A selection of T cell receptor beta chains follows, all from one sample in a study of control samples from healthy donors and cancer patients. The method was immunoSEQ multiplex PCR; TCRdb's version includes in-frame clones alone and lacks a portion of them. The sample has 150,000 to 200,000 clones, 90% to 95% seen once; the top ten hold over 1.2%. The sequencing input was blood. All receptors derive from a young woman in good health. The CDR3 runs from the conserved cysteine through the conserved F or W. Each record gives: CDR3 length, V gene, J gene, D gene, clone size, CDR3 protein, CDR3 DNA. D genes are given only for firm matches. Not every row has a clone size; where given, it reads once, few, many or a size class.

len: 17; v_gene: TRBV28; j_gene: TRBJ2-5; d_gene: TRBD2; abundance: -; CDR3aa: CASSGTGGSGKQETQYF; CDR3nt: TGTGCCAGCAGTGGAACCGGAGGTAGCGGGAAACAAGAGACCCAGTACTTC
len: 16; v_gene: TRBV19; j_gene: TRBJ2-2; d_gene: TRBD2; abundance: once; CDR3aa: CASSIAGGLNTGELFF; CDR3nt: TGTGCCAGTAGCATAGCGGGAGGGTTGAACACCGGGGAGCTGTTTTTT
len: 12; v_gene: TRBV6-5; j_gene: TRBJ1-2; d_gene: TRBD1; abundance: -; CDR3aa: CASSGQVGGYTF; CDR3nt: TGTGCCAGCAGCGGACAGGTGGGAGGCTACACCTTC
len: 15; v_gene: TRBV5-1; j_gene: TRBJ2-6; d_gene: -; abundance: -; CDR3aa: CASSLGGSGANVLTF; CDR3nt: TGCGCCAGCAGCTTGGGGGGCTCTGGGGCCAACGTCCTGACTTTC
len: 17; v_gene: TRBV3-1/TRBV3-2; j_gene: TRBJ2-1; d_gene: TRBD2; abundance: -; CDR3aa: CASSRTSGTRGRNEQFF; CDR3nt: TGTGCCAGCAGCCGAACGTCCGGGACTAGGGGTCGAAATGAGCAGTTCTTC
len: 13; v_gene: TRBV6-1; j_gene: TRBJ1-2; d_gene: -; abundance: -; CDR3aa: CASSEAGPYGYTF; CDR3nt: TGTGCCAGCAGTGAGGCGGGGCCCTATGGCTACACCTTC
len: 15; v_gene: TRBV7-9; j_gene: TRBJ1-2; d_gene: TRBD1; abundance: -; CDR3aa: CASSLAVGGIYGYTF; CDR3nt: TGTGCCAGCAGCTTAGCCGTAGGGGGCATCTATGGCTACACCTTC
len: 14; v_gene: TRBV6-6; j_gene: TRBJ2-7; d_gene: TRBD1; abundance: -; CDR3aa: CASSYFGQGNEQYF; CDR3nt: TGTGCCAGCAGTTACTTCGGACAGGGGAACGAGCAGTACTTC
len: 12; v_gene: TRBV4-1; j_gene: TRBJ2-1; d_gene: -; abundance: -; CDR3aa: CASSQDQREQFF; CDR3nt: TGCGCCAGCAGCCAAGATCAGCGGGAGCAGTTCTTC
len: 13; v_gene: TRBV3-1/TRBV3-2; j_gene: TRBJ1-2; d_gene: TRBD1; abundance: -; CDR3aa: CASSHTTGAGYTF; CDR3nt: TGTGCCAGCAGCCATACGACAGGGGCTGGCTACACCTTC
len: 14; v_gene: TRBV5-1; j_gene: TRBJ2-3; d_gene: -; abundance: -; CDR3aa: CASSLGQVTDTQYF; CDR3nt: TGCGCCAGCAGCTTGGGACAAGTCACAGATACGCAGTATTTT
len: 15; v_gene: TRBV3-1/TRBV3-2; j_gene: TRBJ1-5; d_gene: TRBD1; abundance: -; CDR3aa: CASSPYQGEGQPQHF; CDR3nt: TGTGCCAGCAGCCCCTACCAGGGGGAGGGTCAGCCCCAGCATTTT
len: 14; v_gene: TRBV5-1; j_gene: TRBJ1-2; d_gene: -; abundance: -; CDR3aa: CASSLSAAPGGYTF; CDR3nt: TGCGCCAGCAGCTTGTCCGCAGCCCCCGGGGGCTACACCTTC
len: 13; v_gene: TRBV7-2; j_gene: TRBJ1-3; d_gene: -; abundance: -; CDR3aa: CASRYLSGNTIYF; CDR3nt: TGTGCCAGCAGGTACCTCTCTGGAAACACCATATATTTT
len: 14; v_gene: TRBV6-5; j_gene: TRBJ2-1; d_gene: TRBD2; abundance: -; CDR3aa: CASSTSGIYGEQFF; CDR3nt: TGTGCCAGCAGTACTAGCGGGATATACGGTGAGCAGTTCTTC
len: 12; v_gene: TRBV6-5; j_gene: TRBJ1-2; d_gene: -; abundance: -; CDR3aa: CASMGHNYGYTF; CDR3nt: TGTGCCAGCATGGGACATAACTATGGCTACACCTTC
len: 16; v_gene: TRBV2; j_gene: TRBJ2-3; d_gene: TRBD2; abundance: -; CDR3aa: CARAGTSGSASDTQYF; CDR3nt: TGTGCCAGAGCCGGGACTAGCGGGAGTGCGTCAGATACGCAGTATTTT
len: 14; v_gene: TRBV30; j_gene: TRBJ1-5; d_gene: -; abundance: once; CDR3aa: CAWSRDTRNQPQHF; CDR3nt: TGTGCCTGGAGCCGAGACACCCGCAATCAGCCCCAGCATTTT
len: 13; v_gene: TRBV6-2/TRBV6-3; j_gene: TRBJ1-1; d_gene: -; abundance: -; CDR3aa: CASSADRGTEAFF; CDR3nt: TGTGCCAGCAGTGCGGACAGAGGGACTGAAGCTTTCTTT
len: 15; v_gene: TRBV7-8; j_gene: TRBJ1-5; d_gene: TRBD1; abundance: -; CDR3aa: CASSLAGQGGQPQHF; CDR3nt: TGTGCCAGCAGCTTAGCGGGACAGGGGGGACAGCCCCAGCATTTT
len: 11; v_gene: TRBV2; j_gene: TRBJ2-5; d_gene: -; abundance: -; CDR3aa: CASSEVQTQYF; CDR3nt: TGTGCCAGCAGTGAAGTCCAGACCCAGTACTTC
len: 16; v_gene: TRBV7-8; j_gene: TRBJ2-1; d_gene: TRBD2; abundance: -; CDR3aa: CASSFSGRASYNEQFF; CDR3nt: TGTGCCAGCAGCTTTAGCGGGAGGGCCTCCTACAATGAGCAGTTCTTC
len: 15; v_gene: TRBV24-1; j_gene: TRBJ1-3; d_gene: -; abundance: -; CDR3aa: CATSDSRQSGNTIYF; CDR3nt: TGTGCCACCAGTGATTCCCGCCAGTCTGGAAACACCATATATTTT
len: 13; v_gene: TRBV6-6; j_gene: TRBJ1-2; d_gene: TRBD1; abundance: -; CDR3aa: CASSYWTGEGYTF; CDR3nt: TGTGCCAGCAGTTACTGGACAGGGGAGGGCTACACCTTC
len: 14; v_gene: TRBV6-1; j_gene: TRBJ2-1; d_gene: TRBD2; abundance: -; CDR3aa: CASSEAGGPNEQFF; CDR3nt: TGTGCCAGCAGTGAAGCGGGAGGGCCCAATGAGCAGTTCTTC